The TCR beta chain under discussion was sequenced for a study of response to subunit inactivated influenza vaccine. One entry per CDR3 protein, called by TCRdb with MiXCR from the RT-PCR reads. This sample has approximately 530,000 distinct CDR3 sequences, with 7.6% found just once. Of note for this clonotype: Its antigen is still unknown.

Points from the study as a whole: Authors suggested seasonal influenza vaccinations each recruit few new T cells.

V was cut by 2 bases and J by 6 bases, with 14 bases left in between. The CDR3 sequence is 15 residues long. The germline V gene has CDR1 LNHNV and CDR2 YYDKDF (reference sequence). The chain joins TRBV15 to TRBJ2-1; D call uncertain. The TCR was taken from a man between 50 and 69 years old who received an inactivated influenza vaccine. Here the sequenced sample was PBMCs from blood, taken 23 months after vaccination. CDR3 bases: TGTGCCACCAGCAGATCCCATCTAGGAAGCAATGAGCAGTTCTTC. It is translated as CATSRSHLGSNEQFF.